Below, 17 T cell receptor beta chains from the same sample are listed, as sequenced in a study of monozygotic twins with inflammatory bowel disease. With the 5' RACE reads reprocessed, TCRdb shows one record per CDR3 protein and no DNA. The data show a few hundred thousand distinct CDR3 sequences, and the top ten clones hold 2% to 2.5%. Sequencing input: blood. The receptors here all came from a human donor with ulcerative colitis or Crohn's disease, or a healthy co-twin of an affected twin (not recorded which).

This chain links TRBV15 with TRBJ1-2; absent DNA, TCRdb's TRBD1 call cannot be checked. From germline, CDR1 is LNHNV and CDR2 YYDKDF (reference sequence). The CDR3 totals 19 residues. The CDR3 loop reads CATSILGGPRLDRGYGYTF.

The CDR3: CASTLLGDQPQHF. The rearrangement links TRBV19 to TRBJ1-5; TCRdb designates TRBD1, a call that cannot be tested without DNA. Per the germline V gene, CDR1 is LNHDA and CDR2 is SQIVND (reference sequence). The CDR3 loop spans 13 amino acids.

The CDR3 reads CASSQNRGAYEFF. This sequence joins TRBV6-5 and TRBJ2-1; absent DNA, TCRdb's TRBD1 call cannot be checked. The CDR3 is 13 residues long. Germline V gives CDR1 MNHEY, CDR2 SVGAGI.

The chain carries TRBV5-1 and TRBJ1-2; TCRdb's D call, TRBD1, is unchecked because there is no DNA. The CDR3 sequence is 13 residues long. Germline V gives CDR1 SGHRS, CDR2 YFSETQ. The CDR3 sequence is CASTPTGAYGYTF.

CDR3 protein: CASSLGPRGRNEQFF. V is TRBV12-3 or TRBV12-4 and J is TRBJ2-1; TCRdb's assignment of TRBD1 cannot be checked, as there is no DNA. The CDR3 extends over 15 amino acids.

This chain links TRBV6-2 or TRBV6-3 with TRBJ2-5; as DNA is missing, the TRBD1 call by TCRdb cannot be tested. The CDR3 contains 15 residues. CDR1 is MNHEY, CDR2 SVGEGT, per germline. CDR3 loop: CASSYSRQGYETQYF.

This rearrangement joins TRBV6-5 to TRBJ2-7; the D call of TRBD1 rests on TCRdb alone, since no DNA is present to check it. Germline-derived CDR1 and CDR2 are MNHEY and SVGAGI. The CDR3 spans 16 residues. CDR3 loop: CASSPRTGIGSYEQYF.

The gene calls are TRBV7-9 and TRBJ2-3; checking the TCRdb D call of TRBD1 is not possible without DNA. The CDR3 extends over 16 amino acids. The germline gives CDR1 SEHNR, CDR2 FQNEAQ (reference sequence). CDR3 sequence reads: CASSLAGALPSDTQYF.

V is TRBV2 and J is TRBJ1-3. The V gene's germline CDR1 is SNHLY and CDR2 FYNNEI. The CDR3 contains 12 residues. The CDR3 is CASSEWRDTIYF.

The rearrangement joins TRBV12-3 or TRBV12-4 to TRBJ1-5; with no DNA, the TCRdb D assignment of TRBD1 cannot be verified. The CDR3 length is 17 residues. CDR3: CASSLGQGLSSNQPQHF.

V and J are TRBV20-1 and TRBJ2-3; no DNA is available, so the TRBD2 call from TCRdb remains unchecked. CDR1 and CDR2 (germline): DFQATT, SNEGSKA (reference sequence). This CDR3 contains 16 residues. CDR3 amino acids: CSASAIRGGIRDTQYF.

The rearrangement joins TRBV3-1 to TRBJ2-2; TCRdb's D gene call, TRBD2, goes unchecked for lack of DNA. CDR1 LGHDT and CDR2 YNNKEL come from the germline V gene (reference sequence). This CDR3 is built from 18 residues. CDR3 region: CASSLRLAGAANTGELFF.

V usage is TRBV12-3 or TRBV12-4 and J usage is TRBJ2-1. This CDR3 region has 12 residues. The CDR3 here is CASSTFRNEQFF.

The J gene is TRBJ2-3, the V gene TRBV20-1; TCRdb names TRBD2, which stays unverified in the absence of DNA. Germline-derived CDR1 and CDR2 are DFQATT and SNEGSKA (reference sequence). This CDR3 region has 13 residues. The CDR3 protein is CSVGRVSTDTQYF.

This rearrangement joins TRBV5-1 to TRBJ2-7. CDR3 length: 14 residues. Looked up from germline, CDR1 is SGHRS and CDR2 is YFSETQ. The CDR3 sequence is CASSADRGPYEQYF.

CDR3 loop: CASSLSAEAFF. The chain is built from TRBV19 and TRBJ1-1; TCRdb designates TRBD1, a call that cannot be tested without DNA. The CDR3 has 11 amino acids. Per the germline V gene, CDR1 is LNHDA and CDR2 is SQIVND (reference sequence).

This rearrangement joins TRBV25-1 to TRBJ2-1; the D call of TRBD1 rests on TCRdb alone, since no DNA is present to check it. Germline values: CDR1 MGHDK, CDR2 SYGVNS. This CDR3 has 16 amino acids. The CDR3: CASSGRGPISYNEQFF.